These 10 T cell receptor beta chains were sequenced from one sample in a study of blood T cell repertoires in COVID-19. Only in-frame clones appear in the TCRdb table, and some are missing; sequencing was by immunoSEQ multiplex PCR. The sample has around 52,000 clones, around 80% seen once. The sequenced sample was peripheral blood. The receptors stem from a woman of 80 years or more with acute or convalescent COVID-19.

The chain links TRBV15 to TRBJ2-6; TRBD1 matches 8 bases. Germline assignment: CDR1 LNHNV and CDR2 YYDKDF (reference sequence). The CDR3 sequence is 19 residues long. The V and J ends lost 0 bases and 2 bases, in that order; junction bases with no gene match: 9. Written as DNA, the CDR3 is TGTGCCACCAGCAGAGATCGACGACAGGGGTTTACTGGGGCCAACGTCCTGACTTTC. As protein: CATSRDRRQGFTGANVLTF.

In this sample, this clone turned up once. The chain links TRBV10-1 to TRBJ2-1; TRBD1 is a possible D gene (6 bases). This CDR3 comprises 15 residues. Germline CDR1 WNHNN, CDR2 SYGVQD (reference sequence). Trimming stripped 0 bases from V and 12 bases from J, with 18 bases between. The CDR3 nucleotides read TGCGCCAGCAGTGAGTCGAGGACAGAACGTCATGGGCAGTTCTTC. It translates to CASSESRTERHGQFF.

The J gene is TRBJ1-1, the V gene TRBV4-1, with TRBD1 matching 7 bases. CDR1 and CDR2 from the germline V gene are MGHRA and YSYEKL. Trimming took 6 bases from V and 0 from J; bases not matched to a gene: 10. The CDR3 loop spans 16 amino acids. The CDR3 here is CASSYSGGPMNTEAFF. Written as DNA, the CDR3 is TGCGCCAGCAGTTATTCAGGGGGACCCATGAACACTGAAGCTTTCTTT.

This clone showed up just once. The chain employs TRBV18 and TRBJ1-6; D is perhaps TRBD1 (5 bases). Germline lookup yields CDR1 KGHSH and CDR2 LQKENI. The V gene lost 8 bases and the J gene lost 5 bases, with 13 bases spanning the gap. The CDR3 totals 14 residues. The CDR3, as DNA: TGTGCCAGCCACGAGCCGGGGGATAATTCACCCCTCCACTTT. This translates into CASHEPGDNSPLHF.

The rearrangement links TRBV29-1 to TRBJ2-1; 9 bases line up with TRBD1. Trimming took 4 bases from V and 6 from J; bases not matched to a gene: 1. From germline, CDR1 is SQVTM and CDR2 ANQGSEA. The CDR3 covers 12 residues. In DNA form, the CDR3 reads TGCAGCGTTGGGGACAGGGTCAATGAGCAGTTCTTC. This sequence encodes CSVGDRVNEQFF.

The genes are TRBV2 and TRBJ2-1, with D unresolved. Per the germline V gene, CDR1 is SNHLY and CDR2 is FYNNEI. With 6 bases removed from V and 2 bases from J, the gap between germline ends came to 11 bases. This CDR3 region has 14 residues. The DNA of the CDR3 is TGTGCCAGCAGGGAACACGGTACCTACAATGAGCAGTTCTTC. This sequence encodes CASREHGTYNEQFF.

This clone came up a few times. The chain carries TRBV2 and TRBJ1-5, with 8 bases aligning to TRBD1. The length of the CDR3 is 14 residues. The V and J ends lost 7 bases and 2 bases, in that order; junction bases with no gene match: 4. Germline V lookup: CDR1 SNHLY, CDR2 FYNNEI. CDR3 nucleotides: TGTGCCAGCACGGGGGGACAGGGCAATCAGCCCCAGCATTTT. This encodes CASTGGQGNQPQHF.

The chain combines TRBV28 with TRBJ2-7; D unclear. Germline V CDR1 and CDR2: MDHEN, SYDVKM. The CDR3 covers 12 residues. V shed 5 bases and J shed 2 bases, with 7 bases lying between them. CDR3 coding DNA: TGTGCCAGCAGTCCCGTAGCCTACGAGCAGTACTTC. As protein: CASSPVAYEQYF.

The rearrangement links TRBV11-3 to TRBJ1-1; D call uncertain. Trimming removed 2 bases from V and 1 base from J, with 8 bases in between. In germline, CDR1 is SGHNT, CDR2 YENEEA. The CDR3 consists of 14 residues. CDR3 nucleotide sequence: TGTGCCAGCAGCTTATCAGGAGGGAACACTGAAGCTTTCTTT. Its translation: CASSLSGGNTEAFF.

The gene calls are TRBV12-5 and TRBJ1-1, with a tentative D call TRBD1 (6 bases). Per the germline V gene, CDR1 is LGHNT and CDR2 is FRNRAP. There are 12 residues in the CDR3. V was clipped by 6 bases and J by 7 bases, with 12 bases between them. The chain's CDR3 is CASGPGQNEAFF. The CDR3 bases are TGTGCTAGTGGACCAGGACAGAATGAAGCTTTCTTT.